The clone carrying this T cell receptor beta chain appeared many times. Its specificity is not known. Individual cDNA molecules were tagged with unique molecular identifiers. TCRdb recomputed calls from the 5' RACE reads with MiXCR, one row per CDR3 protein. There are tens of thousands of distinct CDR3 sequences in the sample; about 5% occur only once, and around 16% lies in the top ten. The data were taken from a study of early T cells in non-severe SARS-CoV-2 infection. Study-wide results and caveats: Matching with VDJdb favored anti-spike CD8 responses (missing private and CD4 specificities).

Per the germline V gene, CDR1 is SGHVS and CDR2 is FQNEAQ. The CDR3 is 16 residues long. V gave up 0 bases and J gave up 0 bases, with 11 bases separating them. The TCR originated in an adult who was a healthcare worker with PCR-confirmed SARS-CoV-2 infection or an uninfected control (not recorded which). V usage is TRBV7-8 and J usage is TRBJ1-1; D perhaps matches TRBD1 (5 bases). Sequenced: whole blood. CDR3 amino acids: CASSLAGQGMNTEAFF. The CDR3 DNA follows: TGTGCCAGCAGCTTAGCGGGGCAGGGCATGAACACTGAAGCTTTCTTT.